This note documents a single T cell receptor beta chain sequence. Antigen specificity is unknown. These data come from a study of regulatory T cells in long-lasting Graves disease. Across the whole study: Antithyroid drug use was under 3 months in newly diagnosed Graves' patients. Study-level points and caveats: Persistent disease preferred TRBV28, TRBJ1-2 and TRBJ2-5.

Arm-PCR of CDR3 regions and iRepertoire HTBI primers were used to build TCR beta libraries. TCRdb called the multiplex PCR reads again in MiXCR, with one record for every CDR3 protein. The sample records more than 300,000 distinct CDR3 sequences, 10% to 15% being singletons. This CDR3 is built from 16 residues. V lost 2 bases, J lost 3 bases, and 8 bases stayed unmatched. CDR1 and CDR2 (germline): SGDLS, YYNGEE. The time point is: newly diagnosed GD, antithyroid drugs for less than 3 months. With RNA extracted from PBMCs as input, the TCR library was made. These data are also associated with another study on T cells in Graves' hyperthyroidism and ophthalmopathy. That report adds: First-round RT-PCR of the TCR CDR3 relied on the HTBI primer set. In blood, most of the thyroid clonotypes expanded above 0.001 were also present.

The receptor's source is a woman under 30 with Graves disease. The sample was peripheral blood mononuclear cells (PBMCs), taken at new diagnosis, from a patient treated with antithyroid drugs. This chain uses TRBV9 with TRBJ2-7; 10 nucleotides align to TRBD2. The chain's CDR3 is CASSVGAGTSVYEQYF. In nucleotides, the CDR3 is TGTGCCAGCAGCGTGGGGGCCGGGACTAGCGTCTACGAGCAGTACTTC. The full variable domain, with the rest looked up from reference TRBV9 and TRBJ2-7, is DSGVTQTPKHLITATGQRVTLRCSPRSGDLSVYWYQQSLDQGLQFLIQYYNGEERAKGNILERFSAQQFPDLHSELNLSSLELGDSALYFCASSVGAGTSVYEQYFGPGTRLTVT.